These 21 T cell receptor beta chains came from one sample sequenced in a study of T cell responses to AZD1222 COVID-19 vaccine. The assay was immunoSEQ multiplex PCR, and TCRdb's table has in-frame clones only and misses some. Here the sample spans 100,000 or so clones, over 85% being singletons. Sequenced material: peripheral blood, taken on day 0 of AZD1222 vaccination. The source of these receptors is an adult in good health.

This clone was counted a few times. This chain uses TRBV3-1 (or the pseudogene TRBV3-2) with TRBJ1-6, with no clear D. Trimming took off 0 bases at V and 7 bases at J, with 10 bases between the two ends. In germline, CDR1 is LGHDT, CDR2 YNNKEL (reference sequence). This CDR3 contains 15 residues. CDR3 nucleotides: TGTGCCAGCAGCCAAGATTTGAAAACGAATTCACCCCTCCACTTT. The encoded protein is CASSQDLKTNSPLHF.

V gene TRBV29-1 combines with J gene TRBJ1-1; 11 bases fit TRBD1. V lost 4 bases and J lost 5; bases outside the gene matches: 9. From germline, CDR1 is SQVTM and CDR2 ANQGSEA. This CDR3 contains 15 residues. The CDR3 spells CSVATSGQGATEAFF. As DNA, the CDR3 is TGCAGCGTTGCAACATCCGGACAGGGGGCTACTGAAGCTTTCTTT. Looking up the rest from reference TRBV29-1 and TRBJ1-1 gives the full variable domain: SAVISQKPSRDICQRGTSLTIQCQVDSQVTMMFWYRQQPGQSLTLIATANQGSEATYESGFVIDKFPISRPNLTFSTLTVSNMSPEDSSIYLCSVATSGQGATEAFFGQGTRLTVV.

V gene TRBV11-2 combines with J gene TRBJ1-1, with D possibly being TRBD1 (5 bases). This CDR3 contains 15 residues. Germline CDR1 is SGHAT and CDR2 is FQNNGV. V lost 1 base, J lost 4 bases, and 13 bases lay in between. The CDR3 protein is CASSLVGRQLTEAFF. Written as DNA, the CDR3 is TGTGCCAGCAGCTTAGTGGGGAGACAGCTCACTGAAGCTTTCTTT.

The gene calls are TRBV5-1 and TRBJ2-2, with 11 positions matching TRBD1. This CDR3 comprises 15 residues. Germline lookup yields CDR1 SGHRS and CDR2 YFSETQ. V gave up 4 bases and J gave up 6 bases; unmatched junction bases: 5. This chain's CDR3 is CASSPGQGDPGELFF. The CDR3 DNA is TGCGCCAGCAGCCCGGGACAGGGGGATCCCGGGGAGCTGTTTTTT.

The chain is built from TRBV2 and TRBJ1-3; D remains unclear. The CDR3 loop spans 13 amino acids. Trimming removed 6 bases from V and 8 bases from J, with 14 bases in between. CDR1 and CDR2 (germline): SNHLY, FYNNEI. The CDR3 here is CASRDGGVYTIYF. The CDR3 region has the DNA TGTGCCAGCAGGGACGGAGGAGTATACACCATATATTTT.

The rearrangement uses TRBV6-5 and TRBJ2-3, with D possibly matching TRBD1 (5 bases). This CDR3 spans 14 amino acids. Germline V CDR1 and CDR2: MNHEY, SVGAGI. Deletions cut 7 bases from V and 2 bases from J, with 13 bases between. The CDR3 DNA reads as TGTGCCAGCAAGTTCCTAGGGGCCACAGATACGCAGTATTTT. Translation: CASKFLGATDTQYF.

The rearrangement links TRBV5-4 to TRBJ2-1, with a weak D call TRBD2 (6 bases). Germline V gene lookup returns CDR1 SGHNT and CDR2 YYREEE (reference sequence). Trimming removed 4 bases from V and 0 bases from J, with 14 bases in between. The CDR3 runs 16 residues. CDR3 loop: CASSRFGRSSYNEQFF. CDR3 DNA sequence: TGTGCCAGCAGCCGTTTTGGGAGGAGCTCCTACAATGAGCAGTTCTTC. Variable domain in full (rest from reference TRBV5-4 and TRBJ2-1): ETGVTQSPTHLIKTRGQQVTLRCSSQSGHNTVSWYQQALGQGPQFIFQYYREEENGRGNFPPRFSGLQFPNYSSELNVNALELDDSALYLCASSRFGRSSYNEQFFGPGTRLTVL.

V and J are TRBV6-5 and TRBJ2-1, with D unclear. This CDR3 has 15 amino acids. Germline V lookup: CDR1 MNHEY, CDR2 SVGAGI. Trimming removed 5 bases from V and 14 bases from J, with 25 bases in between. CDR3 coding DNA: TGTGCCAGCAGTACGTCCGGGTTTTCTCACGGTTTGAAGTTCTTC. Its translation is CASSTSGFSHGLKFF.

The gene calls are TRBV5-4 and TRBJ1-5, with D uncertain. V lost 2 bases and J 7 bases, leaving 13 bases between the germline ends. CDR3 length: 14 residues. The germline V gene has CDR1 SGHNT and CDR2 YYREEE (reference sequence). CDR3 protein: CASSFRGDGQPQHF. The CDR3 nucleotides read TGTGCCAGCAGCTTTCGAGGCGACGGGCAGCCCCAGCATTTT.

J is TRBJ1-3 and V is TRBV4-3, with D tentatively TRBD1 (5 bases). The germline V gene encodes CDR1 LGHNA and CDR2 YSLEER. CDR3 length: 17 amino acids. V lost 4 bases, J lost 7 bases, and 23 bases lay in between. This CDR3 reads CASSPGTLSGGGNTIYF. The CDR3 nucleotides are TGCGCCAGCAGCCCCGGGACTCTAAGCGGGGGTGGGAACACCATATATTTT.

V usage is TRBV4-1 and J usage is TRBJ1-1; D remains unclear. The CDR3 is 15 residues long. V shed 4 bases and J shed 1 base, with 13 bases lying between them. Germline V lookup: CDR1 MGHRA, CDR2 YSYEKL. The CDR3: CASSLMVQKNTEAFF. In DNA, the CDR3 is TGCGCCAGCAGCCTAATGGTACAGAAGAACACTGAAGCTTTCTTT.

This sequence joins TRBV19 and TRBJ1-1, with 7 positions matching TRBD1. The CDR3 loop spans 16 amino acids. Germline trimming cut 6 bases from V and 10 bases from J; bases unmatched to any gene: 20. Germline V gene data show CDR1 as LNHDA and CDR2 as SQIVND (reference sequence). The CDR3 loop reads CASSTQSRGQASGAFF. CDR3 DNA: TGTGCCAGTAGCACCCAGTCACGCGGACAGGCGTCCGGAGCTTTCTTT.

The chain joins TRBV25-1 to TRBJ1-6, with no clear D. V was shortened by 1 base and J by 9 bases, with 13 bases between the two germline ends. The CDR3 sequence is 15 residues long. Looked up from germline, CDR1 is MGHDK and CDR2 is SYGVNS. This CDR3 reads CASSEWGRIGSPLHF. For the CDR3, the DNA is TGTGCCAGCAGTGAATGGGGTCGGATTGGTTCACCCCTCCACTTT.

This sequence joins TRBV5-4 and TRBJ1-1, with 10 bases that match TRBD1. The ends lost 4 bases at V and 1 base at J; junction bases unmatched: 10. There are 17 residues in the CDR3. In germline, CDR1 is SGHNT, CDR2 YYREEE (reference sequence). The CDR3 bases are TGTGCCAGCAGCCCAGGGACAGGGGACAGAGCGAACACTGAAGCTTTCTTT. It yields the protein CASSPGTGDRANTEAFF.

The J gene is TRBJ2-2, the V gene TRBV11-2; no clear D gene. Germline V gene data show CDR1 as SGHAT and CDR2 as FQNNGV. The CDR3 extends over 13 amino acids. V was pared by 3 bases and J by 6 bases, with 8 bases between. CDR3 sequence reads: CASSLSRSGELFF. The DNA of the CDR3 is TGTGCCAGCAGCTTGAGTCGCTCCGGGGAGCTGTTTTTT. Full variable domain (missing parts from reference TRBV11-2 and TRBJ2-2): EAGVAQSPRYKIIEKRQSVAFWCNPISGHATLYWYQQILGQGPKLLIQFQNNGVVDDSQLPKDRFSAERLKGVDSTLKIQPAKLEDSAVYLCASSLSRSGELFFGEGSRLTVL.

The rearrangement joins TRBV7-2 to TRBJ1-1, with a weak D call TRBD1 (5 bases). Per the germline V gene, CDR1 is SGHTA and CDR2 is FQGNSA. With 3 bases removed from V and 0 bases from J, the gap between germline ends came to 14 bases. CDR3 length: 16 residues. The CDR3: CASSFQGIYMNTEAFF. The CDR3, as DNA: TGTGCCAGCAGCTTCCAGGGAATTTATATGAACACTGAAGCTTTCTTT.

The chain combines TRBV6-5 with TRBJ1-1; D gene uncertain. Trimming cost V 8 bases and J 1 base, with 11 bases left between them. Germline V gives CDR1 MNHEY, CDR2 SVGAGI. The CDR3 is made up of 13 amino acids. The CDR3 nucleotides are TGTGCCAGCTGTCGCAGCCCGAACACTGAAGCTTTCTTT. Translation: CASCRSPNTEAFF.

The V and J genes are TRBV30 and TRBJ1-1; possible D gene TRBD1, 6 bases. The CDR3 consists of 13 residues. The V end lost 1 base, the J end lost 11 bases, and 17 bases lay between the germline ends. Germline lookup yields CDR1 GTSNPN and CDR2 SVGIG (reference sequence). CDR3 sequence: CAWSGGPDVRAFF. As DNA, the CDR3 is TGTGCCTGGAGTGGGGGGCCGGACGTTCGGGCTTTCTTT.

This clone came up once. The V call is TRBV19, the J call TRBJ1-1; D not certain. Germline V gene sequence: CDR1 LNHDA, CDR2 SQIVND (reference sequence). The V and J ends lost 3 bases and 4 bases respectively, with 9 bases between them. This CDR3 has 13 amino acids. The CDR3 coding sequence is TGTGCCAGTAGTATTACTGTTGGCACTGAAGCTTTCTTT. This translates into CASSITVGTEAFF.

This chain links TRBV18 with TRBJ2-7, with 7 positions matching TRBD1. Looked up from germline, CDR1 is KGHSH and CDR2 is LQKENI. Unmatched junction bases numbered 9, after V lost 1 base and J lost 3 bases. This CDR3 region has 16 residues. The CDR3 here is CASSPQQPGQNYEQYF. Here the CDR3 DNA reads TGTGCCAGCTCACCACAACAACCGGGACAGAACTACGAGCAGTACTTC.

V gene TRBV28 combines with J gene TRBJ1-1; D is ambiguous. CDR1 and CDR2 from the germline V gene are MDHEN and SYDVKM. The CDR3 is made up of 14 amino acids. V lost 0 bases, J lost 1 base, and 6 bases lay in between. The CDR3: CASSLWVGNTEAFF. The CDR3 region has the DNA TGTGCCAGCAGTTTATGGGTAGGGAACACTGAAGCTTTCTTT.